This T cell receptor (beta chain) was profiled in a study of blood T cell repertoires in COVID-19. Study details: The samples span acute and convalescent COVID-19 from the United States, Italy and Spain.

Source study methods: Amplification of reference gene primers was used by the study to estimate nucleated cell counts. Produced via immunoSEQ multiplex PCR; TCRdb's table is partial and in-frame only. V, J and clone size are those of that table, while D and trimming were read from the DNA. The table records around 240,000 clones, 80% to 90% of them present only once. Germline lookup yields CDR1 SGHAT and CDR2 FQNNGV. Trimming pared 5 bases from V and 0 bases from J, leaving 10 bases between. This CDR3 is 15 amino acids long. This chain joins TRBV11-2 and TRBJ1-4; D is unclear. The sequenced sample was peripheral blood. The TCR originated in a man aged 35-49 years with acute or convalescent COVID-19. CDR3 nucleotide sequence: TGTGCCAGCAGCATTCGGGTTTCAACTAATGAAAAACTGTTTTTT. This sequence encodes CASSIRVSTNEKLFF.